The entry below describes one T cell receptor (beta chain). The data derive from a study of control samples from healthy donors and cancer patients. The CDR3 is 15 residues long. V shed 5 bases and J 7 bases; nucleotides not matched to a gene: 9. CDR1 KGHDR and CDR2 SFDVKD come from the germline V gene. The data were produced by immunoSEQ multiplex PCR, yet TCRdb's version contains in-frame clones alone and is incomplete. The data hold about 130,000 clones, with 70% to 90% observed a single time. Material: blood. This chain connects TRBV24-1 to TRBJ2-1; 8 bases match TRBD1. This TCR was sampled from a man aged 45-65 years in good health. The CDR3 DNA reads TGTGCCACCAGTGGCGAGACAGGGGTTGTGAATGAGCAGTTCTTC. Protein product: CATSGETGVVNEQFF.